Shown below are 3 T cell receptor beta chains from a single sample sequenced in a study of vaccination effects on CD4 cells after COVID-19. What these receptors recognize is not known. Expansion with viral peptide pools was applied to antigen-specific CD4+ T cells by the ViraFEST assay prior to sequencing. Isolation of CD4+ T cells took place after approximately 10 days of culture. Recipients of the vaccine had no prior SARS-CoV-2 infection and negative nucleocapsid antibodies. Assay: immunoSEQ multiplex PCR; the TCRdb copy retains only in-frame clones and omits some. The sample carries approximately 74,000 clones, 65% to 75% recorded once. The source material was CD4+ T cells from PBMCs cultured with HCoV-NL63 spike peptides, sampled before COVID-19 vaccination. Receptors were obtained from a human donor who received a COVID-19 vaccine.

The rearrangement joins TRBV9 to TRBJ2-1, with TRBD1 as a possible D gene (6 bases). V shed 4 bases and J shed 1 base, with 15 bases lying between them. This CDR3 is 16 amino acids long. Looked up from germline, CDR1 is SGDLS and CDR2 is YYNGEE. CDR3: CASSITTGNSYNEQFF. CDR3 sequence (DNA): TGTGCCAGCAGCATAACTACAGGGAATTCCTACAATGAGCAGTTCTTC.

The rearrangement uses TRBV30 and TRBJ1-1; D unresolved. Germline loops: CDR1 GTSNPN, CDR2 SVGIG (reference sequence). Trimming stripped 5 bases from V and 0 bases from J, with 10 bases between. CDR3 length equals 13 residues. CDR3 in amino acids: CAWHGQLNTEAFF. DNA of the CDR3: TGTGCCTGGCACGGGCAGCTGAACACTGAAGCTTTCTTT.

Worth noting for this clone: A read error may account for a junction end that differs from germline. CDR3 sequence: CATSDPGQDMQYF. The CDR3 coding sequence is TGTGCCACCAGTGACCCGGGACAGGATATGCAGTATTTT. J is TRBJ2-3 and V is TRBV24-1; 8 positions agree with TRBD1. The germline V gene encodes CDR1 KGHDR and CDR2 SFDVKD. This CDR3 comprises 13 residues.